Each of the 24 T cell receptor beta chains below was sequenced from the same sample in a study of blood T cell repertoires in COVID-19. The assay was immunoSEQ multiplex PCR, and TCRdb's table has in-frame clones only and misses some. The sample has 400,000 to 500,000 clones; more than 75% are singletons. The specimen was PBMCs or T cells enriched from blood (not recorded which). The receptors were sampled from a woman between 40 and 50 years old who had recovered from COVID-19.

The rearrangement links TRBV3-1 (or the pseudogene TRBV3-2) to TRBJ2-5; D might be TRBD1 (5 bases). Germline CDR1 reads LGHDT; CDR2 reads YNNKEL (reference sequence). The CDR3 consists of 13 residues. Trimming stripped 2 bases from V and 5 bases from J, with 9 bases between. The CDR3 nucleotides read TGTGCCAGCAGCCAACACCCAGGGGAGACCCAGTACTTC. It is translated as CASSQHPGETQYF.

The rearrangement joins TRBV19 to TRBJ2-7; 10 positions match TRBD1. The CDR3 loop spans 15 amino acids. CDR1 is LNHDA and CDR2 is SQIVND in the germline V gene (reference sequence). J was trimmed by 4 bases and V by 2 bases; bases with no gene match: 5. The CDR3 loop reads CASSISGQGVYEQYF. In DNA, the CDR3 is TGTGCCAGTAGTATATCTGGACAGGGGGTTTACGAGCAGTACTTC.

J is TRBJ2-1 and V is TRBV29-1, with 7 bases aligning to TRBD1. Germline trimming cut 4 bases from V and 5 bases from J; bases unmatched to any gene: 2. The germline CDR1 and CDR2 sequences are SQVTM and ANQGSEA. CDR3 length: 12 residues. The CDR3 loop reads CSVVDRNNEQFF. The CDR3 bases are TGCAGCGTTGTGGACAGGAACAATGAGCAGTTCTTC.

The chain joins TRBV4-3 to TRBJ1-2, with 10 bases aligning to TRBD1. The CDR3 runs to 14 residues. Germline trimming cut 1 base from V and 7 bases from J; bases unmatched to any gene: 3. Per germline, CDR1 LGHNA and CDR2 YSLEER. The DNA for the CDR3 is TGCGCCAGCAGCCAAGCGACAGGGGGCTCTGGCTACACCTTC. Its protein is CASSQATGGSGYTF.

This sequence joins TRBV6-2 or TRBV6-3 and TRBJ2-1; tentatively, D is TRBD1 (6 bases). The V gene's germline CDR1 is MNHEY and CDR2 SVGEGT. CDR3 length equals 16 residues. V lost 4 bases to trimming and J lost 7 bases, with 20 bases between them. The CDR3 nucleotides are TGTGCCAGCAGTTCCCATGAGGGACAAGCTTTGAATGAGCAGTTCTTC. Its translation: CASSSHEGQALNEQFF.

The V and J genes are TRBV5-5 and TRBJ2-4, with a tentative D call TRBD1 (6 bases). The CDR3 is made up of 15 amino acids. V was shortened by 3 bases and J by 2 bases, with 12 bases between the two germline ends. Germline CDR1 is SGHKS and CDR2 is YYEKEE (reference sequence). The CDR3 protein is CASSSIGGSKNIQYF. CDR3 sequence (DNA): TGTGCCAGCAGCTCGATAGGGGGATCCAAAAACATTCAGTACTTC.

The chain has TRBV27 and TRBJ1-3; D unclear. The CDR3 has 14 residues. Germline-derived CDR1 and CDR2 are MNHEY and SMNVEV (reference sequence). The germline V and J ends were trimmed by 2 bases and 4 bases, with 9 bases remaining between them. The CDR3 bases are TGTGCCAGCAGTTTAGTCTTCCCGGGAAACACCATATATTTT. The encoded protein is CASSLVFPGNTIYF.

V is TRBV4-1 and J is TRBJ2-1; D might be TRBD2 (7 bases). Trimming pared 3 bases from V and 9 bases from J, leaving 24 bases between. CDR1 and CDR2 (germline): MGHRA, YSYEKL. The CDR3 has 17 amino acids. The CDR3 DNA reads as TGCGCCAGCAGCCAGGCTGTGAGCGGAGGGGGGGGTAGTGAGCAGTTCTTC. Protein product: CASSQAVSGGGGSEQFF.

The chain is built from TRBV19 and TRBJ2-1; the D gene is possibly TRBD2 (7 bases). Trimming took off 3 bases at V and 5 bases at J, with 11 bases between the two ends. The CDR3 has 14 residues. Germline V gene sequence: CDR1 LNHDA, CDR2 SQIVND (reference sequence). The CDR3 coding sequence is TGTGCCAGTAGTATCTGGGGGGGGCACAATGAGCAGTTCTTC. Amino acids: CASSIWGGHNEQFF.

The rearrangement uses TRBV6-5 and TRBJ2-5; 10 bases match TRBD2. Germline assignment: CDR1 MNHEY and CDR2 SVGAGI. The trim removed 8 bases at V and 2 bases at J, leaving 5 bases unmatched. CDR3 length: 14 amino acids. The CDR3 DNA follows: TGTGCCAGCTCCCAAGCGGGAGGGCAAGAGACCCAGTACTTC. Translated: CASSQAGGQETQYF.

This rearrangement joins TRBV10-3 to TRBJ1-2, with TRBD1 matching over 11 bases. After removal of 3 bases from V and 3 bases from J, the junction contained 6 bases not matched to a gene. The V gene's germline CDR1 is ENHRY and CDR2 SYGVKD. CDR3 length equals 16 residues. The chain's CDR3 is CAISDPDRGLDYGYTF. DNA of the CDR3: TGTGCCATCAGTGACCCGGACAGGGGGCTCGACTATGGCTACACCTTC.

This chain's CDR3 is CASSESRGHTGELFF. CDR3 in DNA: TGTGCCAGCAGTGAAAGTAGGGGGCACACCGGGGAGCTGTTTTTT. This chain joins TRBV2 and TRBJ2-2, with 7 bases aligning to TRBD1. In germline, CDR1 is SNHLY, CDR2 FYNNEI. CDR3 length: 15 amino acids. J gave up 3 bases and V 2 bases, and 3 bases lay outside the gene matches.

The V gene is TRBV20-1, the J gene TRBJ1-5; D unclear. The CDR3 contains 12 residues. The germline V and J ends were trimmed by 3 bases and 5 bases, with 8 bases remaining between them. The germline gives CDR1 DFQATT, CDR2 SNEGSKA (reference sequence). Here the CDR3 reads CSASFVDQPQHF. The CDR3 nucleotides are TGCAGTGCTAGTTTCGTAGATCAGCCCCAGCATTTT.

The V gene is TRBV28, the J gene TRBJ1-1; maybe TRBD1 (5 bases). The ends were cut back, 3 bases at V and 1 base at J, with 9 bases in the middle. Germline V gene lookup returns CDR1 MDHEN and CDR2 SYDVKM. This CDR3 comprises 14 residues. The CDR3 here is CASSLMTANTEAFF. CDR3 nucleotides: TGTGCCAGCAGTTTGATGACAGCGAACACTGAAGCTTTCTTT. The entire variable domain, with the rest obtained from reference TRBV28 and TRBJ1-1, is as follows: DVKVTQSSRYLVKRTGEKVFLECVQDMDHENMFWYRQDPGLGLRLIYFSYDVKMKEKGDIPEGYSVSREKKERFSLILESASTNQTSMYLCASSLMTANTEAFFGQGTRLTVV.

This clone has only a few counts. V gene TRBV2 combines with J gene TRBJ1-2; 8 bases agree with TRBD1. The germline gives CDR1 SNHLY, CDR2 FYNNEI. Trimming took 6 bases from V and 6 from J; bases not matched to a gene: 9. The CDR3 spans 14 residues. The CDR3 nucleotides read TGTGCCAGCAGGGCCCGGACAGGGTTCGATGGCTACACCTTC. It encodes CASRARTGFDGYTF.

J is TRBJ1-5 and V is TRBV24-1, with no clear D. The V end lost 0 bases, the J end lost 6 bases, and 5 bases lay between the germline ends. From germline, CDR1 is KGHDR and CDR2 SFDVKD. The CDR3 spans 13 residues. The CDR3 nucleotides read TGTGCCACCAGTGATTTGGCGTTTCAGCCCCAGCATTTT. Its translation is CATSDLAFQPQHF.

The chain links TRBV19 to TRBJ2-3, with 7 positions matching TRBD2. This CDR3 has 17 amino acids. CDR1 and CDR2 (germline): LNHDA, SQIVND (reference sequence). The V segment lost 3 bases and the J segment 2 bases; nucleotides outside the gene matches: 11. The CDR3 region is CASSIAVAGFLTDTQYF. The CDR3, as DNA: TGTGCCAGTAGTATTGCAGTAGCGGGTTTCCTCACAGATACGCAGTATTTT.

This chain connects TRBV6-2 or TRBV6-3 to TRBJ2-1, with 10 nucleotides matching TRBD2. Germline V CDR1 and CDR2: MNHEY, SVGEGT. The CDR3 runs to 16 residues. With V trimmed by 4 bases and J by 7 bases, 10 bases remained unmatched. The CDR3 sequence is CASSWSLAGVRNEQFF. The CDR3 DNA reads as TGTGCCAGCAGTTGGTCTCTAGCGGGAGTGAGGAATGAGCAGTTCTTC.

The chain uses TRBV7-9 and TRBJ1-3, with 9 positions matching TRBD1. Germline values: CDR1 SEHNR, CDR2 FQNEAQ (reference sequence). Trimming removed 3 bases from V and 10 bases from J; junction bases left unmatched: 10. The CDR3 is made up of 15 amino acids. The CDR3 protein is CASSLTGGSERTIYF. The CDR3 DNA reads as TGTGCCAGCAGCTTGACAGGGGGTAGCGAGCGGACCATATATTTT.

DNA of the CDR3: TGTGCCAGCAGCCCCCGTAGCGGGAGGAGCTCCTACGAGCAGTACTTC. It translates to CASSPRSGRSSYEQYF. V is TRBV9 and J is TRBJ2-7; TRBD2 matches at 10 bases. CDR3 length: 16 residues. J gave up 0 bases and V 4 bases, and 7 bases lay outside the gene matches. Per germline, CDR1 SGDLS and CDR2 YYNGEE.

The CDR3 DNA sequence: TGTGCCAGCAGTGATGACTACCCCTTGGCTTTCTTT. Translating gives CASSDDYPLAFF. This chain joins TRBV2 and TRBJ1-1; D call uncertain. Germline V gives CDR1 SNHLY, CDR2 FYNNEI. V was clipped by 3 bases and J by 11 bases, with 13 bases between them. This CDR3 has 12 residues. The variable domain in full, with the rest retrieved from reference TRBV2 and TRBJ1-1, is EPEVTQTPSHQVTQMGQEVILRCVPISNHLYFYWYRQILGQKVEFLVSFYNNEISEKSEIFDDQFSVERPDGSNFTLKIRSTKLEDSAMYFCASSDDYPLAFFGQGTRLTVV.

A few counts support this clone. The gene calls are TRBV4-2 and TRBJ2-1, with D maybe TRBD2 (5 bases). V dropped 0 bases and J dropped 3 bases, with 12 bases sitting between them. CDR1 is LGHNA, CDR2 YNFKEQ, per germline. CDR3 size: 16 residues. CDR3 loop: CASSQDWVANYNEQFF. The CDR3 bases are TGTGCCAGCAGCCAAGATTGGGTAGCGAACTACAATGAGCAGTTCTTC.

In its sample, this clone was seen once. The same CDR3 is also encoded by other DNA sequences in this sample. The V gene is TRBV11-3, the J gene TRBJ2-1; D not certain. Trimming took 1 base from V and 4 from J, leaving 8 bases between them. The CDR3 covers 14 residues. The V gene's germline CDR1 is SGHNT and CDR2 YENEEA. CDR3 sequence: CASSLGGAYNEQFF. The CDR3 DNA is TGTGCCAGCAGCTTAGGAGGTGCTTACAATGAGCAGTTCTTC. Combining the CDR3 with reference TRBV11-3 and TRBJ2-1 gives the whole variable domain EAGVVQSPRYKIIEKKQPVAFWCNPISGHNTLYWYLQNLGQGPELLIRYENEEAVDDSQLPKDRFSAERLKGVDSTLKIQPAELGDSAVYLCASSLGGAYNEQFFGPGTRLTVL.

V gene TRBV7-8 combines with J gene TRBJ1-1, with 7 bases matching TRBD1. Germline V gives CDR1 SGHVS, CDR2 FQNEAQ. This CDR3 comprises 16 residues. V lost 3 bases to trimming and J lost 4 bases; unmatched junction nucleotides: 11. Here the CDR3 reads CASSFIGGRGSTEAFF. The CDR3 DNA reads TGTGCCAGCAGCTTTATAGGGGGCCGGGGTAGCACTGAAGCTTTCTTT.